Here is one T cell receptor (beta chain) with its context. The sample belongs to a study of blood T cell repertoires in COVID-19. Study overall: Samples of COVID-19 (acute and convalescent) were obtained from the United States, Italy and Spain. Sources were T cells, B-cell-depleted T cells, or PBMCs; the material itself was cDNA or gDNA.

In the authors' workflow: Scientists estimated how many nucleated cells there were by amplifying reference gene primers. Clones were sequenced by immunoSEQ multiplex PCR, and TCRdb holds only the in-frame ones, with some missing. That table gives V, J and clone size, and the DNA gave D and trimming. The table records roughly 250,000 clones, over 80% of them present only once. V gave up 6 bases and J gave up 4 bases, with 10 bases separating them. The germline CDR1 and CDR2 sequences are SEHNR and FQNEAQ (reference sequence). The CDR3 is made up of 12 amino acids. Sequences were obtained from peripheral blood. This chain links TRBV7-9 with TRBJ2-7; no reliable D call. This TCR derives from a woman aged 55-69 years with active or convalescent COVID-19. CDR3 nucleotide sequence: TGTGCCAGCAGTTCCCTCGGGTACGAGCAGTACTTC. The encoded protein is CASSSLGYEQYF.